This T cell receptor beta chain derives from a study of cytomegalovirus exposure and HLA in healthy donors. Looking at the study overall: From HLA-typed donors, an early data release held about 92 million unique TCRs. Study outcomes and limitations: Later on, a genetic analysis was performed. It linked a missense variant in DCLRE1C with V- and J-gene trimming of TCR beta. Links to common viral pathogens appeared, in a later analysis, for several of the most significant clusters.

The germline V gene encodes CDR1 SGHRS and CDR2 YFSETQ. Trimming stripped 1 base from V and 11 bases from J, with 15 bases between. The CDR3 length is 13 residues. As to this clone: Antigen: not known.

60 Vbeta and 13 Jbeta primers were used in PCR. The method was immunoSEQ multiplex PCR; TCRdb's version includes in-frame clones alone and lacks a portion of them. Of more than 95,000 clones listed, approximately 72% were seen once; the top ten hold nearly 9.5%. In nominal health when sampled, donors likely had unrecorded immune exposures nonetheless. The chain couples TRBV5-1 to TRBJ2-5; D remains unclear. This TCR was sampled from a woman in her forties or fifties in good health and CMV-seropositive. The specimen sequenced was PBMCs. The CDR3 nucleotides are TGCGCCAGCAGCTTGACCGCCCGTGAAGAGCAGTACTTC. Its translation: CASSLTAREEQYF.